This T cell receptor beta chain originates from a study of blood T cell repertoires in COVID-19. Overall study: Sites across the United States, Italy and Spain contributed samples from acute and convalescent COVID-19. PBMCs, B-cell-depleted T cells, or T cells were the source of the cDNA or gDNA that made up the material.

Per the authors' pipeline: Quantification of nucleated cells was approximated via reference gene primer amplification. The assay was immunoSEQ multiplex PCR, and TCRdb's table has in-frame clones only and misses some. V, J and clone size derive from that table, while D and trimming were established from the DNA sequence. The table has about 320,000 clones, 75% to 85% seen once. Sample: peripheral blood. This clonotype was sampled from a human donor in a cohort sampled during active COVID-19.

The CDR3 bases are TGTGCCAGCAGCTTACAGGGGGCTGCCTCTTTCTATGGCTACACCTTC. Amino acid sequence: CASSLQGAASFYGYTF. V gene TRBV5-6 combines with J gene TRBJ1-2; TRBD1 aligns across 9 bases. The CDR3 is 16 residues long. Per germline, CDR1 SGHDT and CDR2 YYEEEE. The V segment lost 2 bases and the J segment 4 bases; nucleotides outside the gene matches: 9.